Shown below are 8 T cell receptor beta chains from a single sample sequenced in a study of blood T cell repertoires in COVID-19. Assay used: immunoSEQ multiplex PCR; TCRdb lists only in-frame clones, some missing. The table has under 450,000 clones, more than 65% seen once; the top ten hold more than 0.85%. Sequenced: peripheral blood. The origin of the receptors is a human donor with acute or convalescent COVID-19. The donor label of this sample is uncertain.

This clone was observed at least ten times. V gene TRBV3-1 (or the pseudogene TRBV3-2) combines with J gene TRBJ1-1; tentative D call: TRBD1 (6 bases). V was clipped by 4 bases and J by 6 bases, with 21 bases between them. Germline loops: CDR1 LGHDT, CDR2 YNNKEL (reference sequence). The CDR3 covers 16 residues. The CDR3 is CASSRRLMTGQAEAFF. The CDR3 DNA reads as TGTGCCAGCAGCCGCCGCCTGATGACAGGCCAGGCTGAAGCTTTCTTT.

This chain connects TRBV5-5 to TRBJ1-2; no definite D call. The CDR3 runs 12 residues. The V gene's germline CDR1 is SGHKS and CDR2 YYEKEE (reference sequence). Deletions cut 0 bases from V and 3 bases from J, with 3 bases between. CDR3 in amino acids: CASSLADYGYTF. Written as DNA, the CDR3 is TGTGCCAGCAGCTTGGCAGACTATGGCTACACCTTC.

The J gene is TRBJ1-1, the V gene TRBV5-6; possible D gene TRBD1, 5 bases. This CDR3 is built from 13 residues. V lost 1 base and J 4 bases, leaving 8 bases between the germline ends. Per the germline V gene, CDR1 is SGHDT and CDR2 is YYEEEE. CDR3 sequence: CASSLWGGTEAFF. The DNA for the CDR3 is TGTGCCAGCAGCTTGTGGGGGGGCACTGAAGCTTTCTTT.

The CDR3 DNA sequence: TGTGCCAGCACCAGACAGACGAACACTGAAGCTTTCTTT. Translating it yields CASTRQTNTEAFF. The chain couples TRBV6-5 to TRBJ1-1; D may be TRBD1 (5 bases). The CDR3 sequence is 13 residues long. Germline V gives CDR1 MNHEY, CDR2 SVGAGI. Trimming stripped 7 bases from V and 1 base from J, with 10 bases between.

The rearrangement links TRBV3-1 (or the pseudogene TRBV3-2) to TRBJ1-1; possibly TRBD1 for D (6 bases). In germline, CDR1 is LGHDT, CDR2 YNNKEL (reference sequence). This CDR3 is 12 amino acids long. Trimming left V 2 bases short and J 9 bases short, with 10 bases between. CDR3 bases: TGTGCCAGCAGCCAAAAACAGGGAAAAGCTTTCTTT. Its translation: CASSQKQGKAFF.

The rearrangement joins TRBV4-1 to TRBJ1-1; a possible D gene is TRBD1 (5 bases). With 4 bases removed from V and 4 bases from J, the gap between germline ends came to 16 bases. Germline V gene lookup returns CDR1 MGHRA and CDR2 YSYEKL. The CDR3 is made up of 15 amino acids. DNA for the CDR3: TGCGCCAGCAGCCGAACCCAGGGTGTCGGCACTGAAGCTTTCTTT. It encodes CASSRTQGVGTEAFF.

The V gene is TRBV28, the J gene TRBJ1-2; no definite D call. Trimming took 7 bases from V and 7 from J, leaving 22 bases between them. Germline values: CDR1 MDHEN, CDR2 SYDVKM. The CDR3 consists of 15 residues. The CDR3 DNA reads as TGTGCCAGCACCGAAGAGGCCAGAGGGCGAAGTGGCTACACCTTC. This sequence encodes CASTEEARGRSGYTF.

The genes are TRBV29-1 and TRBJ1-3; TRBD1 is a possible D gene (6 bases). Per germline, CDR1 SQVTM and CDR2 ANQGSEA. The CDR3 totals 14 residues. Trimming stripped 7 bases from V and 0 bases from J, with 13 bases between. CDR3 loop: CSAGGASSGNTIYF. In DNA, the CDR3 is TGCAGCGCCGGGGGGGCGTCCTCTGGAAACACCATATATTTT.